The 25 T cell receptor beta chains below all came from one sample that was sequenced in a study of blood T cell repertoires in COVID-19. TCRdb's copy holds only in-frame clones and misses some; the assay was immunoSEQ multiplex PCR. Among 55,000 to 70,000 clones, over 75% were seen once, and the ten largest hold around 3.8%. The sample was peripheral blood. Every receptor here comes from a woman aged 80 or over with acute or convalescent COVID-19.

This clone was observed a handful of times. The rearrangement joins TRBV29-1 to TRBJ1-1, with 7 bases identical to TRBD1. In germline, CDR1 is SQVTM, CDR2 ANQGSEA. This CDR3 comprises 14 residues. The V and J ends lost 4 bases and 1 base, in that order; junction bases with no gene match: 6. This chain's CDR3 is CSVATGVGNTEAFF. CDR3 bases: TGCAGCGTTGCAACAGGGGTGGGGAACACTGAAGCTTTCTTT.

The genes are TRBV7-3 and TRBJ1-6; 9 bases line up with TRBD1. This CDR3 spans 15 amino acids. Per germline, CDR1 SGHTA and CDR2 FQGTGA. Trimming at V came to 5 bases and at J to 10 bases, leaving 9 bases not matched to a gene. The CDR3 region is CASSPVGQGRSPLHF. For the CDR3, the DNA is TGTGCCAGCAGCCCGGTTGGACAGGGGAGATCACCCCTCCACTTT. The whole variable domain, remainder taken from reference TRBV7-3 and TRBJ1-6, is GAGVSQTPSNKVTEKGKYVELRCDPISGHTALYWYRQSLGQGPEFLIYFQGTGAADDSGLPNDRFFAVRPEGSVSTLKIQRTERGDSAVYLCASSPVGQGRSPLHFGNGTRLTVT.

CDR3 amino acids: CASSKASVGPSPIRGARETQYF. The CDR3 DNA reads as TGTGCCAGCAGCAAAGCATCGGTGGGGCCCTCACCGATCAGGGGGGCAAGAGAGACCCAGTACTTC. The gene calls are TRBV21-1 and TRBJ2-5; the D call TRBD1 from the table was never checked on the DNA. TRBV21-1 has pseudogene status. The CDR3 loop spans 22 amino acids.

The chain recombines TRBV5-6 with TRBJ1-2; 10 positions agree with TRBD1. CDR3 length equals 16 residues. The germline V gene encodes CDR1 SGHDT and CDR2 YYEEEE. V dropped 2 bases and J dropped 0; count of bases not matched to a gene: 4. The CDR3 region is CASSFDRGPTNYGYTF. The CDR3 region has the DNA TGTGCCAGCAGCTTTGACAGGGGGCCTACTAACTATGGCTACACCTTC.

The chain is built from TRBV14 and TRBJ2-1; no definite D call. The germline V gene has CDR1 SGHDN and CDR2 FVKESK. The CDR3 consists of 12 residues. Trimming took 4 bases from V and 6 from J, leaving 7 bases between them. CDR3 loop: CASSPSPNEQFF. As DNA, the CDR3 is TGTGCCAGCAGCCCCTCCCCCAATGAGCAGTTCTTC.

The chain recombines TRBV30 with TRBJ1-1, with D perhaps TRBD1 (5 bases). With 2 bases removed from V and 5 bases from J, the gap between germline ends came to 12 bases. CDR1 GTSNPN and CDR2 SVGIG come from the germline V gene (reference sequence). The CDR3 length is 13 residues. The CDR3 is CAWSSDGGTEAFF. Here the CDR3 DNA reads TGTGCCTGGAGTTCTGACGGGGGGACTGAAGCTTTCTTT.

The V gene is TRBV12-3 or TRBV12-4, the J gene TRBJ1-1, with D perhaps TRBD1 (6 bases). CDR3 length: 13 residues. Trimming took 4 bases from V and 5 from J, leaving 11 bases between them. The CDR3 reads CASSWTAETEAFF. CDR3 bases: TGTGCCAGCAGTTGGACAGCCGAAACTGAAGCTTTCTTT.

The chain is built from TRBV29-1 and TRBJ1-4; D possibly corresponds to TRBD1 (6 bases). From germline, CDR1 is SQVTM and CDR2 ANQGSEA. This CDR3 region has 13 residues. The ends were cut back, 7 bases at V and 8 bases at J, with 17 bases in the middle. As DNA, the CDR3 is TGCAGCGCCTCCCCTAGGGGGGGGGAAAAACTGTTTTTT. Encoded protein: CSASPRGGEKLFF.

The rearrangement joins TRBV27 to TRBJ1-6; 7 bases line up with TRBD1. The CDR3 spans 13 residues. The germline V gene has CDR1 MNHEY and CDR2 SMNVEV (reference sequence). Germline trimming cut 5 bases from V and 11 bases from J; bases unmatched to any gene: 6. CDR3 protein: CASSGRTGPPLHF. The CDR3 bases are TGTGCCAGCAGTGGGCGGACAGGTCCACCCCTCCACTTT.

The chain carries TRBV6-5 and TRBJ2-7; 9 bases line up with TRBD1. V lost 6 bases, J lost 1 base, and 7 bases stayed unmatched. Germline loops: CDR1 MNHEY, CDR2 SVGAGI. The CDR3 contains 15 residues. The CDR3 loop reads CASSQQGARSYEQYF. DNA of the CDR3: TGTGCCAGCAGCCAACAGGGGGCGCGGTCCTACGAGCAGTACTTC.

Of note for this clone: A much more abundant neighbour one base away suggests this may be a read error. This specimen includes other DNA sequences encoding the same CDR3. The CDR3 bases are TGTGCCAGCAGTCCTACAGGGGTATATGGCTACACCTTC. This codes for CASSPTGVYGYTF. The chain carries TRBV28 and TRBJ1-2, with 7 bases that match TRBD1. CDR1 MDHEN and CDR2 SYDVKM come from the germline V gene. With V trimmed by 5 bases and J by 5 bases, 5 bases remained unmatched. The CDR3 has 13 residues.

This chain joins TRBV19 and TRBJ1-1; 10 bases agree with TRBD1. Germline V lookup: CDR1 LNHDA, CDR2 SQIVND (reference sequence). The length of the CDR3 is 16 residues. V dropped 3 bases and J dropped 1; count of bases not matched to a gene: 5. CDR3 protein: CASSMRDRGWNTEAFF. The CDR3, as DNA: TGTGCCAGTAGTATGAGGGACAGGGGTTGGAACACTGAAGCTTTCTTT.

This chain connects TRBV6-5 to TRBJ1-5; D gene ambiguous. V was cut by 6 bases and J by 0 bases, with 6 bases left in between. Germline V gives CDR1 MNHEY, CDR2 SVGAGI. The CDR3 sequence is 13 residues long. The CDR3: CASRRDSNQPQHF. The CDR3 nucleotides are TGTGCCAGCAGGAGGGATAGCAATCAGCCCCAGCATTTT.

The chain joins TRBV3-1 (or the pseudogene TRBV3-2) to TRBJ2-5; D perhaps matches TRBD2 (6 bases). The CDR3 spans 14 residues. The germline V and J ends were trimmed by 4 bases and 5 bases, with 14 bases remaining between them. CDR1 LGHDT and CDR2 YNNKEL come from the germline V gene (reference sequence). The CDR3 loop reads CASSPSSVRETQYF. The CDR3 DNA sequence: TGTGCCAGCAGCCCCTCTAGCGTTCGGGAGACCCAGTACTTC.

This chain connects TRBV5-7 to TRBJ2-1; tentatively, D is TRBD1 (5 bases). TRBV5-7 is an ORF, and what it does is uncertain. Trimming took 4 bases from V and 7 from J, leaving 15 bases between them. This CDR3 is built from 14 residues. CDR3 region: CASSIFRQPNEQFF. The CDR3 DNA is TGTGCCAGCAGCATCTTTCGACAGCCTAATGAGCAGTTCTTC.

This rearrangement joins TRBV5-1 to TRBJ1-3; 7 positions agree with TRBD1. Trimming at V came to 4 bases and at J to 1 base, leaving 5 bases not matched to a gene. Germline V gene sequence: CDR1 SGHRS, CDR2 YFSETQ. The CDR3 runs to 15 residues. The CDR3 loop reads CASSANRGSGNTIYF. As DNA, the CDR3 is TGCGCCAGCAGCGCCAACAGGGGATCTGGAAACACCATATATTTT.

The rearrangement uses TRBV10-3 and TRBJ2-7; 11 nucleotides line up with TRBD2. The CDR3 loop spans 14 amino acids. Per germline, CDR1 ENHRY and CDR2 SYGVKD. The ends lost 6 bases at V and 4 bases at J; junction bases unmatched: 5. The CDR3 DNA sequence: TGTGCCATCAGGGAACTAGCGGGAGCTTACGAGCAGTACTTC. Its translation: CAIRELAGAYEQYF.

This clone appeared a few times. The chain couples TRBV4-2 to TRBJ2-1, with D tentatively TRBD1 (6 bases). Trimming removed 0 bases at V and 5 bases at J, with 11 bases between. The germline gives CDR1 LGHNA, CDR2 YNFKEQ. The CDR3 is 15 amino acids. The CDR3 here is CASSQDNRENNEQFF. As DNA, the CDR3 is TGTGCCAGCAGCCAAGATAACAGGGAAAACAATGAGCAGTTCTTC.

The rearrangement joins TRBV7-2 to TRBJ2-7; 9 nucleotides line up with TRBD2. The V gene's germline CDR1 is SGHTA and CDR2 FQGNSA. The CDR3 sequence is 15 residues long. Trimming cost V 0 bases and J 4 bases; bases outside gene matches: 4. DNA of the CDR3: TGTGCCAGCAGCTTAGCTGCGGGAGGGCCTTACGAGCAGTACTTC. Amino acids: CASSLAAGGPYEQYF.

This clone was counted a few times. The rearrangement uses TRBV11-2 and TRBJ2-4, with TRBD2 matching over 8 bases. The junction had 4 bases not matched to a gene; V was cut back by 5 bases and J by 4 bases. Germline V gene data show CDR1 as SGHAT and CDR2 as FQNNGV. The CDR3 runs 14 residues. For the CDR3, the DNA is TGTGCCAGCAGCCTTAGCGGGGCTAAAAACATTCAGTACTTC. This codes for CASSLSGAKNIQYF.

The V call is TRBV9, the J call TRBJ1-1, with 9 bases lining up with TRBD1. The ends lost 0 bases at V and 1 base at J; junction bases unmatched: 1. Per the germline V gene, CDR1 is SGDLS and CDR2 is YYNGEE. CDR3 length: 15 residues. For the CDR3, the DNA is TGTGCCAGCAGCGTAGGGGACAGGGCGAACACTGAAGCTTTCTTT. Encoded protein: CASSVGDRANTEAFF. Full variable domain (outside the CDR3, taken from reference TRBV9 and TRBJ1-1): DSGVTQTPKHLITATGQRVTLRCSPRSGDLSVYWYQQSLDQGLQFLIQYYNGEERAKGNILERFSAQQFPDLHSELNLSSLELGDSALYFCASSVGDRANTEAFFGQGTRLTVV.

V and J are TRBV13 and TRBJ2-7; the D gene is possibly TRBD1 (6 bases). Germline CDR1 and CDR2: PRHDT and FYEKMQ (reference sequence). V was trimmed by 6 bases and J by 0 bases, leaving 15 bases between them. CDR3 length: 15 amino acids. The CDR3 is CASSQDRRNSYEQYF. CDR3 DNA: TGTGCCAGCAGTCAAGACAGGAGGAACTCCTACGAGCAGTACTTC.

This chain connects TRBV11-2 to TRBJ2-7, with D possibly matching TRBD1 (6 bases). This CDR3 has 13 residues. CDR1 SGHAT and CDR2 FQNNGV come from the germline V gene. V shed 5 bases and J shed 6 bases, with 14 bases lying between them. CDR3 DNA sequence: TGTGCCAGCAGCCTGGACAGACTGGGCGAGCAGTACTTC. This translates into CASSLDRLGEQYF.

The chain links TRBV14 to TRBJ2-5; TRBD1 matches at 7 bases. This CDR3 has 18 residues. V dropped 3 bases and J dropped 2; count of bases not matched to a gene: 15. Germline V gives CDR1 SGHDN, CDR2 FVKESK. CDR3 in amino acids: CASSHRQGTIIMQETQYF. For the CDR3, the DNA is TGTGCCAGCAGCCATCGACAGGGCACCATCATAATGCAAGAGACCCAGTACTTC.

This chain connects TRBV10-3 to TRBJ2-7, with a tentative D call TRBD1 (6 bases). The CDR3 length is 13 residues. Trimming cost V 6 bases and J 3 bases, with 12 bases left between them. The V gene's germline CDR1 is ENHRY and CDR2 SYGVKD. In DNA, the CDR3 is TGTGCCATCAGCGCGGACAGCTACTACGAGCAGTACTTC. Residues: CAISADSYYEQYF.